The clone carrying this T cell receptor (beta chain) has at least ten counts. The antigen is undetermined. This specimen belongs to a study of T cells after yellow fever vaccination. TCRdb recomputed calls from the 5' RACE reads with MiXCR, one row per CDR3 protein. The sample carries about 150,000 distinct CDR3 sequences, less than 8.5% recorded once. This CDR3 comprises 14 residues. V shed 1 base and J 6 bases; nucleotides not matched to a gene: 2. Study results and caveats: A small share of clonotypes appeared in both CD4 and CD8 compartments.

V gene TRBV12-3 or TRBV12-4 combines with J gene TRBJ2-2; 7 positions agree with TRBD1. The clonotype was recovered from a man aged 25 to 45 who received the YFV17D yellow fever vaccine. The input for sequencing was CD4+ T cells sorted from PBMCs, taken 10 days after the yellow fever booster vaccination. The CDR3 spells CASSLGGGPGELFF. For the CDR3, the DNA is TGTGCCAGCAGTTTAGGAGGGGGCCCCGGGGAGCTGTTTTTT.